These 25 T cell receptor beta chains originate from one sample sequenced in a study of cytomegalovirus exposure and HLA in healthy donors (dated by TCRdb to about 2017). The receptor library was made with the immunoSEQ multiplex PCR assay. The multiplex PCR relied on a mix of 60 forward primers for TCR Vbeta segments and 13 reverse primers for TCR Jbeta segments. What TCRdb holds here is the immuneACCESS table cut down to in-frame rearrangements. Part of the clones is not present; checked against another copy, under half of the missing clones reflect an unresolved V gene, and the others are unexplained. This sample is represented by 140,000 to 150,000 clones; 60% to 85% of them were singletons. The ten biggest clones cover about 1.7% of the sample. Sample: PBMCs. These receptors all stem from a middle-aged man in good health and CMV-seronegative.

In the case of this clone: The junction and the germline gene differ at one end; a read error may be behind it. The chain links TRBV7-9 to TRBJ1-4, with 7 bases matching TRBD1. Germline values: CDR1 SEHNR, CDR2 FQNEAQ (reference sequence). The CDR3 spans 15 residues. CDR3 loop: CSSSQIQGVNEKLFF. DNA of the CDR3: TGTTCCAGCAGCCAAATTCAGGGGGTTAATGAAAAACTGTTTTTT.

V gene TRBV28 combines with J gene TRBJ2-5; D not resolved. Germline V gene lookup returns CDR1 MDHEN and CDR2 SYDVKM. This CDR3 contains 15 residues. The V gene lost 5 bases and the J gene lost 2 bases, with 15 bases spanning the gap. This chain's CDR3 is CASSSMGQTQETQYF. The CDR3 bases are TGTGCCAGCAGTAGTATGGGCCAAACTCAAGAGACCCAGTACTTC. The variable domain in full, with the rest retrieved from reference TRBV28 and TRBJ2-5, is DVKVTQSSRYLVKRTGEKVFLECVQDMDHENMFWYRQDPGLGLRLIYFSYDVKMKEKGDIPEGYSVSREKKERFSLILESASTNQTSMYLCASSSMGQTQETQYFGPGTRLLVL.

The rearrangement uses TRBV10-3 and TRBJ1-2; 9 positions match TRBD1. Trimming at V came to 2 bases and at J to 0 bases, leaving 10 bases not matched to a gene. The CDR3 is made up of 18 amino acids. Germline V gives CDR1 ENHRY, CDR2 SYGVKD. CDR3 residues: CAISEQNRGRRTNYGYTF. The CDR3 DNA follows: TGTGCCATCAGTGAGCAAAACAGGGGGCGACGGACTAACTATGGCTACACCTTC.

The CDR3 is CASSSLAGELYNEQFF. The DNA for the CDR3 is TGTGCCAGCAGCTCCTTAGCGGGAGAGCTCTACAATGAGCAGTTCTTC. The rearrangement links TRBV13 to TRBJ2-1, with TRBD2 identical over 9 bases. Germline V lookup: CDR1 PRHDT, CDR2 FYEKMQ (reference sequence). V shed 4 bases and J 3 bases; nucleotides not matched to a gene: 7. The CDR3 contains 16 residues.

This chain links TRBV28 with TRBJ1-1; 7 nucleotides align to TRBD1. This CDR3 is 15 amino acids long. The J segment lost 2 bases and the V segment lost 4 bases, leaving 7 bases of the junction unmatched. Germline CDR1 MDHEN, CDR2 SYDVKM. The CDR3, as DNA: TGTGCCAGCAGTTACCCGGGACAGCGAAACACTGAAGCTTTCTTT. The encoded protein is CASSYPGQRNTEAFF.

The chain combines TRBV27 with TRBJ2-2, with D possibly TRBD1 on 5 matching bases. The CDR3 is 15 amino acids. Per germline, CDR1 MNHEY and CDR2 SMNVEV (reference sequence). Trimming removed 3 bases at V and 5 bases at J, with 13 bases between. CDR3: CASSLWQGGTGELFF. For the CDR3, the DNA is TGTGCCAGCAGTTTGTGGCAGGGTGGGACCGGGGAGCTGTTTTTT.

The chain couples TRBV11-2 to TRBJ2-1, with D possibly matching TRBD1 (5 bases). V lost 5 bases and J lost 3, with 17 bases in between. The CDR3 has 16 amino acids. Per germline, CDR1 SGHAT and CDR2 FQNNGV. CDR3 in amino acids: CASSAPWGGDYNEQFF. CDR3 in DNA: TGTGCCAGCAGCGCCCCGTGGGGCGGAGACTACAATGAGCAGTTCTTC. Filled out from reference TRBV11-2 and TRBJ2-1, the complete variable domain reads EAGVAQSPRYKIIEKRQSVAFWCNPISGHATLYWYQQILGQGPKLLIQFQNNGVVDDSQLPKDRFSAERLKGVDSTLKIQPAKLEDSAVYLCASSAPWGGDYNEQFFGPGTRLTVL.

The chain links TRBV5-4 to TRBJ2-1, with D maybe TRBD2 (7 bases). The CDR3 covers 12 residues. The V end was cut by 10 bases, the J end by 7 bases, with 15 bases between. Germline lookup yields CDR1 SGHNT and CDR2 YYREEE (reference sequence). This CDR3 reads CAEGGHTNEQFF. DNA for the CDR3: TGTGCCGAGGGGGGGCACACGAATGAGCAGTTCTTC.

CDR3 region: CASSQGQGSNIQYF. The CDR3 DNA follows: TGCGCCAGCAGCCAAGGCCAGGGGAGCAACATTCAGTACTTC. The J gene is TRBJ2-4, the V gene TRBV4-1; tentatively, D is TRBD1 (6 bases). The CDR3 runs to 14 residues. Between the trimmed V and J ends, which lost 1 base and 7 bases, there was a span of 11 bases. The germline V gene encodes CDR1 MGHRA and CDR2 YSYEKL.

A few counts support this clone. The chain combines TRBV5-4 with TRBJ2-2, with D perhaps matching TRBD2 (5 bases). The CDR3 covers 16 residues. V lost 6 bases and J lost 2, with 17 bases in between. Germline V gene data show CDR1 as SGHNT and CDR2 as YYREEE (reference sequence). The CDR3 bases are TGTGCCAGCACCCCCGGAGGAGCGCTTAACACCGGGGAGCTGTTTTTT. Protein sequence: CASTPGGALNTGELFF.

The rearrangement links TRBV7-6 to TRBJ2-5; 7 positions agree with TRBD2. The DNA end is more similar to TRBJ2-7, so the J call may be wrong. CDR1 is SGHVS, CDR2 FNYEAQ, per germline. The length of the CDR3 is 15 residues. DNA for the CDR3: TGTGCCAGCAGCTTAGTGCGGGAGAGGCCCTACGAGCAGTACTTC. Protein product: CASSLVRERPYEQYF.

This chain links TRBV28 with TRBJ2-2; a weak D match, TRBD1 (5 bases). The length of the CDR3 is 14 residues. Looked up from germline, CDR1 is MDHEN and CDR2 is SYDVKM. Trimming left V 6 bases short and J 2 bases short, with 10 bases between. CDR3 region: CASRATGNTGELFF. The CDR3 nucleotides read TGTGCCAGCAGAGCTACAGGAAACACCGGGGAGCTGTTTTTT.

V is TRBV19 and J is TRBJ2-1, with 9 bases fitting TRBD2. Germline V gives CDR1 LNHDA, CDR2 SQIVND (reference sequence). This CDR3 region has 19 residues. The J segment lost 4 bases and the V segment lost 1 base, leaving 14 bases of the junction unmatched. The CDR3 sequence: CASSIAWGISGGRYNEQFF. In DNA, the CDR3 is TGTGCCAGTAGTATAGCCTGGGGGATAAGCGGGGGGCGGTACAATGAGCAGTTCTTC. Full variable domain (rest looked up from reference TRBV19 and TRBJ2-1): DGGITQSPKYLFRKEGQNVTLSCEQNLNHDAMYWYRQDPGQGLRLIYYSQIVNDFQKGDIAEGYSVSREKKESFPLTVTSAQKNPTAFYLCASSIAWGISGGRYNEQFFGPGTRLTVL.

A note on this clone: The identical CDR3 is also encoded by other nucleotide sequences in the sample. The V gene is TRBV7-9, the J gene TRBJ2-5, with 7 bases aligning to TRBD2. V was pared by 6 bases and J by 5 bases, with 6 bases of the junction left unmatched. Germline CDR1 is SEHNR and CDR2 is FQNEAQ (reference sequence). The CDR3 runs 13 residues. The CDR3 DNA reads TGTGCCAGCAGTCCGAGCGGGGAGGAGACCCAGTACTTC. Amino acids: CASSPSGEETQYF. The full variable domain, in which reference TRBV7-9 and TRBJ2-5 provide the parts outside the CDR3, is DTGVSQNPRHKITKRGQNVTFRCDPISEHNRLYWYRQTLGQGPEFLTYFQNEAQLEKSRLLSDRFSAERPKGSFSTLEIQRTEQGDSAMYLCASSPSGEETQYFGPGTRLLVL.

This clone was picked up a small number of times. The J gene is TRBJ1-6, the V gene TRBV5-1, with 7 bases fitting TRBD1. There are 16 residues in the CDR3. Germline assignment: CDR1 SGHRS and CDR2 YFSETQ. J lost 8 bases, V lost 0 bases, and 8 bases had no gene match. Here the CDR3 reads CASSLESTGAYSPLHF. CDR3 nucleotides: TGCGCCAGCAGCTTGGAATCAACAGGGGCTTATTCACCCCTCCACTTT.

This clone occurred once. The chain combines TRBV5-1 with TRBJ2-1, with D possibly being TRBD2 (7 bases). Germline V gene data show CDR1 as SGHRS and CDR2 as YFSETQ. The V end was cut by 7 bases, the J end by 7 bases, with 24 bases between. The CDR3 is made up of 16 amino acids. The chain's CDR3 is CASALGLAGAVNEQFF. The CDR3 DNA reads TGCGCCAGCGCCTTGGGGTTGGCGGGGGCGGTGAATGAGCAGTTCTTC.

This clone was counted a few times. The V call is TRBV28, the J call TRBJ1-2; 10 bases are shared with TRBD1. The CDR3 is 17 residues long. Germline trimming cut 2 bases from V and 4 bases from J; bases unmatched to any gene: 10. CDR1 is MDHEN and CDR2 is SYDVKM in the germline V gene. The DNA for the CDR3 is TGTGCCAGCAGTTTAAGGGGACAGGGGCTGATGGGCTATGGCTACACCTTC. Translation gives CASSLRGQGLMGYGYTF.

The chain is built from TRBV5-1 and TRBJ2-1, with TRBD1 matching over 10 bases. CDR3 length: 16 amino acids. Trimming took 5 bases from V and 7 from J; bases not matched to a gene: 12. Germline CDR1 and CDR2: SGHRS and YFSETQ. The CDR3 spells CASSSQGGQGRNEQFF. Written as DNA, the CDR3 is TGCGCCAGCAGTTCTCAGGGGGGACAGGGGCGGAATGAGCAGTTCTTC.

J is TRBJ2-1 and V is TRBV7-2; the D gene is possibly TRBD1 (5 bases). Trimming took 5 bases from V and 7 from J, leaving 18 bases between them. CDR1 is SGHTA, CDR2 FQGNSA, per germline. The CDR3 runs 15 residues. CDR3 residues: CASSINWGFRNEQFF. The CDR3 DNA is TGTGCCAGCAGCATAAACTGGGGCTTCAGGAATGAGCAGTTCTTC.

This clone was counted a single time. V is TRBV11-3 and J is TRBJ2-5, with D maybe TRBD2 (5 bases). The length of the CDR3 is 15 residues. Deletions cut 1 base from V and 5 bases from J, with 14 bases between. CDR1 is SGHNT, CDR2 YENEEA, per germline. The DNA of the CDR3 is TGTGCCAGCAGCTTAGGATTGGACCCGGGGGAGACCCAGTACTTC. It yields the protein CASSLGLDPGETQYF.

The chain has TRBV5-4 and TRBJ2-1; D not certain. This CDR3 has 11 amino acids. V lost 4 bases, J lost 3 bases, and 2 bases lay in between. Germline-derived CDR1 and CDR2 are SGHNT and YYREEE (reference sequence). CDR3 nucleotides: TGTGCCAGCAGCCTCTACAATGAGCAGTTCTTC. This gives the protein CASSLYNEQFF.

The chain carries TRBV6-4 and TRBJ2-3, with 9 bases fitting TRBD2. CDR3 length equals 14 residues. Germline V gives CDR1 MRHNA, CDR2 SNTAGT. Trimming cost V 6 bases and J 1 base; bases outside gene matches: 2. CDR3 bases: TGTGCCAGCAGCTCTAGCGGGGGCACAGATACGCAGTATTTT. Protein product: CASSSSGGTDTQYF.

V gene TRBV18 combines with J gene TRBJ2-1; perhaps TRBD2 as D (5 bases). V dropped 2 bases and J dropped 8 bases, with 19 bases sitting between them. There are 16 residues in the CDR3. Looked up from germline, CDR1 is KGHSH and CDR2 is LQKENI. The CDR3 coding sequence is TGTGCCAGCTCACCAGCAACCGGAGGCCCCCCGGATGAGCAGTTCTTC. This codes for CASSPATGGPPDEQFF.

V gene TRBV19 combines with J gene TRBJ1-5; 7 nucleotides line up with TRBD1. Germline assignment: CDR1 LNHDA and CDR2 SQIVND (reference sequence). Germline trimming cut 7 bases from V and 7 bases from J; bases unmatched to any gene: 10. This CDR3 contains 14 residues. CDR3 protein: CASIRQGGGQPQHF. In DNA form, the CDR3 reads TGTGCCAGTATACGTCAGGGGGGCGGGCAGCCCCAGCATTTT.

The rearrangement joins TRBV2 to TRBJ1-4; no definite D call. This CDR3 region has 17 residues. Germline CDR1 SNHLY, CDR2 FYNNEI. Trimming removed 3 bases at V and 8 bases at J, with 22 bases between. CDR3 DNA sequence: TGTGCCAGCAGTGACGAAGACCGTCCGGGGAGGTCAGAAAAACTGTTTTTT. It is translated as CASSDEDRPGRSEKLFF.